The rows below give T cell receptor beta chains drawn from one sample of a study of response to subunit inactivated influenza vaccine. TCRdb reprocessed the RT-PCR reads with MiXCR, giving one entry per CDR3 protein. Altogether roughly 650,000 distinct CDR3 sequences are present, about 14% being singletons, with the ten largest covering 7.6%. The material was PBMCs from blood, obtained less than 15 days before vaccination. The receptor set was obtained from a man aged 45-60 years who received an inactivated influenza vaccine. The CDR3 runs from the conserved cysteine through the conserved F or W. D genes are given only for firm matches. Only some rows state a clone size, as once, few, many or a class for expanded clones.

v_call: TRBV12-3/TRBV12-4
d_call: TRBD1
clone_size: few
j_call: TRBJ1-1
cdr3_aa: CASSFSQGGNTEAFF
cdr3_nt: TGTGCCAGCAGTTTTAGTCAGGGGGGAAACACTGAAGCTTTCTTT

v_call: TRBV29-1
d_call: TRBD2
clone_size: NA
j_call: TRBJ2-3
cdr3_aa: CSVVLAGVAQYF
cdr3_nt: TGCAGCGTTGTTCTAGCGGGAGTGGCGCAGTATTTT

v_call: TRBV7-8
d_call: TRBD2
clone_size: few
j_call: TRBJ2-1
cdr3_aa: CASSLEGLAVLTEQFF
cdr3_nt: TGTGCCAGCAGCTTAGAGGGACTAGCGGTTTTGACTGAGCAGTTCTTC

v_call: TRBV18
d_call: NA
clone_size: NA
j_call: TRBJ1-2
cdr3_aa: CASSPWMGEDGYTF
cdr3_nt: TGTGCCAGCTCACCGTGGATGGGGGAAGATGGCTACACCTTC

v_call: TRBV7-9
d_call: TRBD1
clone_size: NA
j_call: TRBJ2-7
cdr3_aa: CASSRTGKYEQYF
cdr3_nt: TGTGCCAGCAGCCGGACAGGGAAGTACGAGCAGTACTTC

v_call: TRBV28
d_call: TRBD2
clone_size: few
j_call: TRBJ2-7
cdr3_aa: CASSQAAGANEQYF
cdr3_nt: TGTGCCAGCAGTCAAGCAGCGGGAGCAAACGAGCAGTACTTC

v_call: TRBV28
d_call: NA
clone_size: few
j_call: TRBJ1-4
cdr3_aa: CASSLQGRWEKLFF
cdr3_nt: TGTGCCAGCAGTTTGCAGGGGCGCTGGGAAAAACTGTTTTTT

v_call: TRBV6-1
d_call: TRBD1
clone_size: NA
j_call: TRBJ2-5
cdr3_aa: CASSEYKWTGGRRLQETQYF
cdr3_nt: TGTGCCAGCAGTGAATACAAGTGGACAGGGGGCCGGAGACTCCAAGAGACCCAGTACTTC

v_call: TRBV29-1
d_call: TRBD2
clone_size: NA
j_call: TRBJ2-3
cdr3_aa: CSVAGGRASGNTQYF
cdr3_nt: TGCAGCGTTGCCGGCGGGAGGGCAAGCGGAAATACGCAGTATTTT

v_call: TRBV28
d_call: NA
clone_size: NA
j_call: TRBJ2-2
cdr3_aa: CASRIRGTGELFF
cdr3_nt: TGTGCCAGCAGAATTCGGGGGACCGGGGAGCTGTTTTTT

v_call: TRBV7-9
d_call: NA
clone_size: NA
j_call: TRBJ2-5
cdr3_aa: CASSTLGEQETQYF
cdr3_nt: TGTGCCAGCAGCACGCTTGGGGAACAAGAGACCCAGTACTTC

v_call: TRBV2
d_call: NA
clone_size: few
j_call: TRBJ2-1
cdr3_aa: CASSPDSPAYNEQFF
cdr3_nt: TGTGCCAGCAGTCCGGACAGCCCCGCGTACAATGAGCAGTTCTTC

v_call: TRBV7-3
d_call: TRBD1
clone_size: NA
j_call: TRBJ2-7
cdr3_aa: CASSKTGSGEQYF
cdr3_nt: TGTGCCAGCAGCAAGACAGGGTCGGGCGAGCAGTACTTC

v_call: TRBV2
d_call: TRBD1
clone_size: few
j_call: TRBJ1-2
cdr3_aa: CASSQTGGEGYTF
cdr3_nt: TGTGCCAGCAGTCAGACAGGGGGCGAGGGCTACACCTTC

v_call: TRBV27
d_call: NA
clone_size: many
j_call: TRBJ1-2
cdr3_aa: CASSLQGSYGYTF
cdr3_nt: TGTGCCAGCAGTTTACAGGGGTCCTATGGCTACACCTTC

v_call: TRBV6-1
d_call: NA
clone_size: few
j_call: TRBJ2-2
cdr3_aa: CASIQGRNTGELFF
cdr3_nt: TGTGCCAGCATCCAGGGCCGGAACACCGGGGAGCTGTTTTTT

v_call: TRBV28
d_call: TRBD2
clone_size: few
j_call: TRBJ2-1
cdr3_aa: CASSRAGGLFEQFF
cdr3_nt: TGTGCCAGCAGTAGGGCGGGGGGCCTGTTTGAGCAGTTCTTC

v_call: TRBV12-3/TRBV12-4
d_call: NA
clone_size: NA
j_call: TRBJ1-2
cdr3_aa: CASSLTHRHGYTF
cdr3_nt: TGTGCCAGCAGTTTAACCCACAGGCATGGCTACACCTTC

v_call: TRBV6-5
d_call: NA
clone_size: once
j_call: TRBJ1-2
cdr3_aa: CASSYSIPDSSGDYTF
cdr3_nt: TGTGCCAGCAGTTACTCGATTCCGGACTCGTCGGGGGACTACACCTTC

v_call: TRBV20-1
d_call: NA
clone_size: NA
j_call: TRBJ2-5
cdr3_aa: CSLRHSRRETQYF
cdr3_nt: TGCAGCCTCAGACACTCAAGGAGAGAGACCCAGTACTTC

v_call: TRBV12-3/TRBV12-4
d_call: NA
clone_size: NA
j_call: TRBJ1-1
cdr3_aa: CASTTDSRNTEAFF
cdr3_nt: TGTGCCAGCACCACCGACAGCCGGAACACTGAAGCTTTCTTT

v_call: TRBV7-2
d_call: TRBD1
clone_size: NA
j_call: TRBJ1-5
cdr3_aa: CASSLARRGRQPQHF
cdr3_nt: TGTGCCAGCAGCTTAGCACGGAGGGGGCGACAGCCCCAGCATTTT

v_call: TRBV19
d_call: NA
clone_size: NA
j_call: TRBJ2-5
cdr3_aa: CASSSLDYQETQYF
cdr3_nt: TGTGCCAGTAGTTCCCTGGACTACCAAGAGACCCAGTACTTC

v_call: TRBV15
d_call: NA
clone_size: NA
j_call: TRBJ2-7
cdr3_aa: CATSRDPSGRGFTYEQYF
cdr3_nt: TGTGCCACCAGCAGAGATCCCTCGGGTAGGGGGTTCACCTACGAGCAGTACTTC

v_call: TRBV29-1
d_call: NA
clone_size: NA
j_call: TRBJ2-1
cdr3_aa: CSVDPRGYNEQFF
cdr3_nt: TGCAGCGTTGACCCACGGGGCTACAATGAGCAGTTCTTC

v_call: TRBV7-9
d_call: NA
clone_size: many
j_call: TRBJ2-7
cdr3_aa: CASSLLPGLSYEQYF
cdr3_nt: TGTGCCAGCAGCTTATTACCGGGACTTTCATACGAGCAGTACTTC

v_call: TRBV7-2
d_call: NA
clone_size: NA
j_call: TRBJ2-7
cdr3_aa: CASSSINYEQYF
cdr3_nt: TGTGCCAGCAGCTCCATAAACTACGAGCAGTACTTC

v_call: TRBV18
d_call: TRBD2
clone_size: NA
j_call: TRBJ2-1
cdr3_aa: CASSPPGLAGQNEQFF
cdr3_nt: TGTGCCAGCTCCCCGCCGGGACTAGCGGGGCAAAATGAGCAGTTCTTC

v_call: TRBV4-2
d_call: NA
clone_size: NA
j_call: TRBJ1-2
cdr3_aa: CASSQDRAGGYTF
cdr3_nt: TGTGCCAGCAGCCAAGATAGGGCCGGTGGCTACACCTTC

v_call: TRBV12-3/TRBV12-4
d_call: TRBD1
clone_size: NA
j_call: TRBJ1-1
cdr3_aa: CASLPGGQGETEAFF
cdr3_nt: TGTGCCAGCCTTCCTGGGGGACAGGGGGAAACTGAAGCTTTCTTT

v_call: TRBV5-1
d_call: NA
clone_size: NA
j_call: TRBJ2-7
cdr3_aa: CASSLVQGTSYEQYF
cdr3_nt: TGCGCCAGCAGCTTGGTCCAGGGGACATCCTACGAGCAGTACTTC

v_call: TRBV5-6
d_call: NA
clone_size: NA
j_call: TRBJ2-1
cdr3_aa: CASSLQASGVNEQFF
cdr3_nt: TGTGCCAGCAGCTTACAGGCGTCGGGGGTCAATGAGCAGTTCTTC

v_call: TRBV12-3/TRBV12-4
d_call: NA
clone_size: few
j_call: TRBJ1-4
cdr3_aa: CASRPSRADEKLFF
cdr3_nt: TGTGCCAGCAGACCCTCTCGGGCGGACGAAAAACTGTTTTTT

v_call: TRBV7-9
d_call: NA
clone_size: NA
j_call: TRBJ2-3
cdr3_aa: CASSLRGARNTDTQYF
cdr3_nt: TGTGCCAGCAGCTTAAGAGGGGCACGGAACACAGATACGCAGTATTTT

v_call: TRBV20-1
d_call: NA
clone_size: NA
j_call: TRBJ1-6
cdr3_aa: CSARDWQRARGGSPLHF
cdr3_nt: TGCAGTGCTAGAGATTGGCAGCGTGCCCGGGGAGGTTCACCCCTCCACTTT

v_call: TRBV28
d_call: TRBD2
clone_size: few
j_call: TRBJ2-1
cdr3_aa: CASSTPLAGGSYNEQFF
cdr3_nt: TGTGCCAGCAGTACCCCACTAGCGGGGGGCTCCTACAATGAGCAGTTCTTC

v_call: TRBV5-1
d_call: NA
clone_size: NA
j_call: TRBJ2-7
cdr3_aa: CASSLAVETGPYLYEQYF
cdr3_nt: TGCGCCAGCAGCTTGGCCGTCGAGACAGGACCTTATCTTTACGAGCAGTACTTC

v_call: TRBV7-3
d_call: TRBD2
clone_size: NA
j_call: TRBJ2-1
cdr3_aa: CASSPVAGRGNEQFF
cdr3_nt: TGTGCCAGCAGCCCCGTAGCGGGAAGGGGCAATGAGCAGTTCTTC

v_call: TRBV15
d_call: NA
clone_size: few
j_call: TRBJ2-2
cdr3_aa: CASGSANTGELFF
cdr3_nt: TGTGCGTCCGGGTCAGCGAACACCGGGGAGCTGTTTTTT

v_call: TRBV5-1
d_call: NA
clone_size: few
j_call: TRBJ2-6
cdr3_aa: CASSLQPPGANVLTF
cdr3_nt: TGCGCCAGCAGCTTACAACCCCCTGGGGCCAACGTCCTGACTTTC

v_call: TRBV14
d_call: TRBD2
clone_size: NA
j_call: TRBJ2-7
cdr3_aa: CASSRASGTHYEQYF
cdr3_nt: TGTGCCAGCAGCAGAGCTAGCGGTACTCATTACGAGCAGTACTTC

v_call: TRBV28
d_call: NA
clone_size: few
j_call: TRBJ1-5
cdr3_aa: CASSLDPVGQPQHF
cdr3_nt: TGTGCCAGCAGTTTAGACCCGGTGGGTCAGCCCCAGCATTTT

v_call: TRBV10-1
d_call: NA
clone_size: NA
j_call: TRBJ2-3
cdr3_aa: CASREKSTDTQYF
cdr3_nt: TGCGCCAGCAGAGAAAAGAGTACAGATACGCAGTATTTT

v_call: TRBV4-3
d_call: NA
clone_size: NA
j_call: TRBJ2-7
cdr3_aa: CASSQATVSYEQYF
cdr3_nt: TGCGCCAGCAGCCAAGCAACTGTCTCCTACGAGCAGTACTTC

v_call: TRBV7-9
d_call: NA
clone_size: NA
j_call: TRBJ1-3
cdr3_aa: CASSQPGAPSGNTIYF
cdr3_nt: TGTGCCAGCAGCCAGCCGGGGGCGCCGAGCGGAAACACCATATATTTT

v_call: TRBV12-3/TRBV12-4
d_call: TRBD1
clone_size: many
j_call: TRBJ2-2
cdr3_aa: CASSPRPTGVTGELFF
cdr3_nt: TGTGCCAGCAGCCCTCGCCCTACAGGGGTCACCGGGGAGCTGTTTTTT

v_call: TRBV4-3
d_call: NA
clone_size: NA
j_call: TRBJ2-7
cdr3_aa: CASSQDGAGIGEQYF
cdr3_nt: TGCGCCAGCAGCCAAGATGGGGCTGGAATAGGCGAGCAGTACTTC

v_call: TRBV18
d_call: NA
clone_size: few
j_call: TRBJ2-1
cdr3_aa: CASSPFPNQGNEQFF
cdr3_nt: TGTGCCAGCTCACCATTTCCGAATCAGGGGAATGAGCAGTTCTTC

v_call: TRBV4-1
d_call: NA
clone_size: few
j_call: TRBJ2-1
cdr3_aa: CASSRLGHSYNEQFF
cdr3_nt: TGCGCCAGCAGCCGCCTTGGGCACTCCTACAATGAGCAGTTCTTC

v_call: TRBV27
d_call: NA
clone_size: NA
j_call: TRBJ2-1
cdr3_aa: CATSWLGAGIPYNEQFF
cdr3_nt: TGTGCCACCTCTTGGTTAGGAGCAGGGATCCCCTACAATGAGCAGTTCTTC

v_call: TRBV20-1
d_call: NA
clone_size: many
j_call: TRBJ2-3
cdr3_aa: CSARAAADTQYF
cdr3_nt: TGCAGTGCTAGAGCAGCGGCAGATACGCAGTATTTT

v_call: TRBV12-1
d_call: NA
clone_size: NA
j_call: TRBJ1-1
cdr3_aa: CASSFARGYTEALF
cdr3_nt: TGTGCCAGCAGCTTTGCGCGGGGGTACACTGAAGCTCTCTTT